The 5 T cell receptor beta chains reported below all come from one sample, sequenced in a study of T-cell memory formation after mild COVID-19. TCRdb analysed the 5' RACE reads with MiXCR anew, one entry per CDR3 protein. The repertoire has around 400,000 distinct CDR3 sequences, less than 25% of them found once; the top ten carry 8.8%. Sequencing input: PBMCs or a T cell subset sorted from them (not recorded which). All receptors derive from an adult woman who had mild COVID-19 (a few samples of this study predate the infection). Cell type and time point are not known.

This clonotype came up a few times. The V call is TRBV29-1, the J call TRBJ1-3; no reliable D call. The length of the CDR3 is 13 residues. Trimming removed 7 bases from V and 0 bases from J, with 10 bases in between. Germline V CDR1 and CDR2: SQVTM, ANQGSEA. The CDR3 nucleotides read TGCAGCGCCCGACACTCCTCTGGAAACACCATATATTTT. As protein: CSARHSSGNTIYF.

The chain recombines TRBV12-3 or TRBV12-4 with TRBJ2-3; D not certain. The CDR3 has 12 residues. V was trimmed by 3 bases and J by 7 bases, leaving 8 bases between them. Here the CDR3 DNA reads TGTGCCAGCAGTTTCCCGGCAAATACGCAGTATTTT. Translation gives CASSFPANTQYF.

The CDR3 loop reads CASSSGLAGLSYEQYF. The DNA for the CDR3 is TGCGCCAGCAGCTCAGGACTAGCGGGGCTTTCCTACGAGCAGTACTTC. V and J are TRBV5-1 and TRBJ2-7, with 12 bases that match TRBD2. This CDR3 has 16 residues. The V gene's germline CDR1 is SGHRS and CDR2 YFSETQ. J lost 1 base, V lost 3 bases, and 5 bases had no gene match.

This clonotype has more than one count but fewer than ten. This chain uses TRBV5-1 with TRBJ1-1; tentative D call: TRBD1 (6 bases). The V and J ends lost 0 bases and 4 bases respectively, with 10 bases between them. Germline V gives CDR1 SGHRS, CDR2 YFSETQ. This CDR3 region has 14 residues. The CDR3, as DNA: TGCGCCAGCAGCTTGGGTGAGGGGGTCACTGAAGCTTTCTTT. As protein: CASSLGEGVTEAFF.

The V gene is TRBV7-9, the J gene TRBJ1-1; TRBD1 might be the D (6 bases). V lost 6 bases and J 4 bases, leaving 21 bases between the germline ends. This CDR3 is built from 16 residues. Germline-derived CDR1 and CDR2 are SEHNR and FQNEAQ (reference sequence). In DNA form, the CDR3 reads TGTGCCAGCAGACCCGGGACACGAAGAGAGTTCACTGAAGCTTTCTTT. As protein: CASRPGTRREFTEAFF. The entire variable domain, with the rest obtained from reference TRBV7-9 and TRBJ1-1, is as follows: DTGVSQNPRHKITKRGQNVTFRCDPISEHNRLYWYRQTLGQGPEFLTYFQNEAQLEKSRLLSDRFSAERPKGSFSTLEIQRTEQGDSAMYLCASRPGTRREFTEAFFGQGTRLTVV.